This TCR beta chain emerged from a study of PD-1 blockade in classical Hodgkin lymphoma. General study points: Newly diagnosed patients were reported to exhibit reduced baseline TCR diversity relative to healthy donors. Baseline diversity in complete responders resembled that of newly diagnosed patients.

This CDR3 is 15 amino acids long. Germline V gene sequence: CDR1 SGHTA, CDR2 FQGNSA. Trimming cost V 1 base and J 9 bases, with 16 bases left between them. As regards this clone: The antigen remains undetermined.

Each patient experienced a relapse that followed autologous stem cell transplantation, and brentuximab vedotin exposure varied. Using immunoSEQ multiplex PCR, the repertoire was profiled, and TCRdb retains in-frame clones only, with some absent. This sample has around 65,000 clones, with around 88% found just once. The specimen was peripheral blood mononuclear cells (PBMCs), collected at baseline. The chain joins TRBV7-2 to TRBJ2-1, with a weak D call TRBD1 (5 bases). The receptor was derived from a human donor with classical Hodgkin lymphoma. This CDR3 reads CASSLEGQYFAEQFF. In nucleotides, the CDR3 is TGTGCCAGCAGCTTAGAGGGGCAGTATTTCGCTGAGCAGTTCTTC.